The 6 T cell receptor beta chains below all came from one sample that was sequenced in a study of vaccination and CD4 T cells after COVID-19. Antigens of these TCRs are unknown. The assay that was used to sequence DNA from cultured CD4+ T cells was the Oncomine TCR Beta short-read assay. TCRdb re-analysed the PCR reads in MiXCR, keeping a single row per CDR3 protein. This sample has about 17,000 distinct CDR3 sequences, with roughly 51% found just once. Treatment: 10-day PBMC culture with coronavirus spike peptide pools or control peptides (ViraFEST assay). Material for sequencing was CD4+ T cells from blood, cultured in vitro. These receptor sequences come from a human donor who had recovered from COVID-19.

The J gene is TRBJ1-6, the V gene TRBV6-5; D may be TRBD1 (5 bases). V lost 5 bases to trimming and J lost 3 bases, with 17 bases between them. The germline V gene encodes CDR1 MNHEY and CDR2 SVGAGI. The CDR3 runs 17 residues. This chain's CDR3 is CASSTRGRMYYNSPLHF. As DNA, the CDR3 is TGTGCCAGCAGTACTCGGGGACGGATGTACTATAATTCACCCCTCCACTTT.

This clonotype is medium-sized (0.01 to 0.1%) within its sample. The J gene is TRBJ1-2, the V gene TRBV6-1; D uncertain. V was cut by 2 bases and J by 0 bases, with 10 bases left in between. CDR1 is MNHNS, CDR2 SASEGT, per germline. The CDR3 sequence is 15 residues long. CDR3 bases: TGTGCCAGCAGTGAACTAGGGAAGGCTAACTATGGCTACACCTTC. Its translation: CASSELGKANYGYTF.

CDR3 loop: CANGFDTFPPYSNQPQHF. The DNA of the CDR3 is TGTGCCAATGGGTTTGACACCTTCCCTCCATATAGCAATCAGCCCCAGCATTTT. This chain links TRBV19 with TRBJ1-5; D is ambiguous. Trimming removed 10 bases at V and 0 bases at J, with 25 bases between. Germline V lookup: CDR1 LNHDA, CDR2 SQIVND (reference sequence). The CDR3 has 18 amino acids. The whole variable domain, filled in from reference TRBV19 and TRBJ1-5, reads DGGITQSPKYLFRKEGQNVTLSCEQNLNHDAMYWYRQDPGQGLRLIYYSQIVNDFQKGDIAEGYSVSREKKESFPLTVTSAQKNPTAFYLCANGFDTFPPYSNQPQHFGDGTRLSIL.

The V and J genes are TRBV6-2 or TRBV6-3 and TRBJ2-7, with D unresolved. There are 14 residues in the CDR3. With 2 bases removed from V and 2 bases from J, the gap between germline ends came to 10 bases. CDR1 is MNHEY and CDR2 is SVGEGT in the germline V gene. CDR3 bases: TGTGCCAGCAGTTACGGGTCAACAGCCTACGAGCAGTACTTC. The encoded protein is CASSYGSTAYEQYF.

The rearrangement uses TRBV20-1 and TRBJ2-7; 10 bases line up with TRBD1. The germline V gene has CDR1 DFQATT and CDR2 SNEGSKA (reference sequence). There are 16 residues in the CDR3. Unmatched junction bases numbered 9, after V lost 0 bases and J lost 4 bases. CDR3 amino acids: CSARDPTGTGAYEQYF. The CDR3 DNA reads TGCAGTGCTAGAGATCCGACCGGGACAGGGGCATACGAGCAGTACTTC.

In this sample, this clonotype turned up a few times. The chain has TRBV7-8 and TRBJ1-5, with 11 nucleotides matching TRBD1. V dropped 1 base and J dropped 9; count of bases not matched to a gene: 5. CDR3 length: 15 residues. Germline V lookup: CDR1 SGHVS, CDR2 FQNEAQ. CDR3 in amino acids: CASSLGDRGIRPQHF. The CDR3 region has the DNA TGTGCCAGCAGCTTAGGGGACAGGGGGATTCGGCCCCAGCATTTT.